The 24 T cell receptor beta chains reported below all come from one sample, sequenced in a study of blood T cell repertoires in COVID-19. Sequencing used immunoSEQ multiplex PCR; TCRdb keeps in-frame clones, though not all of them. The table has about 40,000 clones, roughly 80% seen once; the top ten hold less than 25%. Sequencing input: peripheral blood. Receptors originate from a human donor with acute or convalescent COVID-19. The donor label of this sample is uncertain.

V gene TRBV10-3 combines with J gene TRBJ1-1; 7 bases map to TRBD1. The germline CDR1 and CDR2 sequences are ENHRY and SYGVKD. The CDR3 extends over 14 amino acids. J was trimmed by 0 bases and V by 6 bases; bases with no gene match: 4. As DNA, the CDR3 is TGTGCCATCAGGGGAAGGGGGCTGAACACTGAAGCTTTCTTT. Translated: CAIRGRGLNTEAFF.

The chain's CDR3 is CASSSPLAGDSPDTQYF. For the CDR3, the DNA is TGTGCCAGCAGCTCACCACTAGCGGGAGACTCTCCAGATACGCAGTATTTT. The chain carries TRBV7-3 and TRBJ2-3, with 11 bases that match TRBD2. Germline CDR1 and CDR2: SGHTA and FQGTGA. Trimming cost V 4 bases and J 4 bases; bases outside gene matches: 10. The CDR3 contains 17 residues.

The chain combines TRBV9 with TRBJ2-1, with D maybe TRBD2 (6 bases). From germline, CDR1 is SGDLS and CDR2 YYNGEE. V was cut by 4 bases and J by 7 bases, with 21 bases left in between. CDR3 size: 16 residues. DNA for the CDR3: TGTGCCAGCAGCCAAACGGGACTGGGGGTGTTGAATGAGCAGTTCTTC. Translated: CASSQTGLGVLNEQFF. Using reference TRBV9 and TRBJ2-1 for the parts outside the CDR3, the full variable domain is DSGVTQTPKHLITATGQRVTLRCSPRSGDLSVYWYQQSLDQGLQFLIQYYNGEERAKGNILERFSAQQFPDLHSELNLSSLELGDSALYFCASSQTGLGVLNEQFFGPGTRLTVL.

The genes are TRBV21-1 and TRBJ1-5. TRBV21-1 is assigned pseudogene status. The CDR3 is 16 residues long. CDR3 amino acids: CASSKIGNLSNQPQHF. The CDR3 region has the DNA TGTGCCAGCAGCAAAATCGGGAACCTTAGCAATCAGCCCCAGCATTTT.

The rearrangement joins TRBV9 to TRBJ2-1, with 8 bases that match TRBD2. The germline V gene encodes CDR1 SGDLS and CDR2 YYNGEE. J gave up 4 bases and V 4 bases, and 7 bases lay outside the gene matches. The CDR3 length is 15 residues. The CDR3 protein is CASSPRGGGYNEQFF. CDR3 DNA: TGTGCCAGCAGCCCAAGGGGCGGGGGGTACAATGAGCAGTTCTTC.

The chain is built from TRBV7-9 and TRBJ1-4, with a possible D match to TRBD1 (6 bases). CDR3 length: 15 residues. V dropped 5 bases and J dropped 4 bases, with 14 bases sitting between them. Per germline, CDR1 SEHNR and CDR2 FQNEAQ (reference sequence). Written as DNA, the CDR3 is TGTGCCAGCAGCCCGTTGACAGGTTTTAATGAAAAACTGTTTTTT. This gives the protein CASSPLTGFNEKLFF. The full variable domain, its missing parts supplied by reference TRBV7-9 and TRBJ1-4, is DTGVSQNPRHKITKRGQNVTFRCDPISEHNRLYWYRQTLGQGPEFLTYFQNEAQLEKSRLLSDRFSAERPKGSFSTLEIQRTEQGDSAMYLCASSPLTGFNEKLFFGSGTQLSVL.

For the CDR3, the DNA is TGTGCCAGCTCACCACCGACTATGAAATACAATGAGCAGTTCTTC. Protein product: CASSPPTMKYNEQFF. The V call is TRBV18, the J call TRBJ2-1; the D gene is possibly TRBD2 (5 bases). Germline V gene data show CDR1 as KGHSH and CDR2 as LQKENI. V was clipped by 0 bases and J by 4 bases, with 10 bases between them. CDR3 size: 15 residues.

This chain connects TRBV4-3 to TRBJ1-1; D is uncertain. The CDR3 covers 15 residues. Trimming left V 1 base short and J 4 bases short, with 13 bases between. CDR1 is LGHNA, CDR2 YSLEER, per germline. The CDR3 DNA reads as TGCGCCAGCAGCCAAGGCCGGGTCATTGGCACTGAAGCTTTCTTT. It specifies CASSQGRVIGTEAFF.

The V call is TRBV9, the J call TRBJ1-6; unclear D gene. The length of the CDR3 is 13 residues. Trimming removed 4 bases at V and 7 bases at J, with 9 bases between. Germline CDR1 and CDR2: SGDLS and YYNGEE. The CDR3 spells CASSSGANSPLHF. The CDR3 DNA is TGTGCCAGCAGCTCCGGAGCGAATTCACCCCTCCACTTT.

This chain connects TRBV7-9 to TRBJ2-7; a possible D gene is TRBD1 (6 bases). Germline CDR1 SEHNR, CDR2 FQNEAQ (reference sequence). V was trimmed by 5 bases and J by 6 bases, leaving 26 bases between them. This CDR3 is 17 amino acids long. The CDR3 sequence: CASSNLASHREPFEQYF. The CDR3 DNA reads TGTGCCAGCAGCAATCTCGCCTCACACAGGGAACCATTCGAGCAGTACTTC.

This chain uses TRBV11-2 with TRBJ2-5; TRBD1 might be the D (6 bases). The V and J ends lost 6 bases and 3 bases respectively, with 14 bases between them. Germline assignment: CDR1 SGHAT and CDR2 FQNNGV. CDR3 length: 14 residues. CDR3 bases: TGTGCCAGCAGGGGGAACCGGGACAAAGAGACCCAGTACTTC. The encoded protein is CASRGNRDKETQYF.

V and J are TRBV28 and TRBJ1-4, with D possibly TRBD1 on 5 matching bases. The CDR3 spans 15 residues. Deletions cut 10 bases from V and 7 bases from J, with 22 bases between. Germline V CDR1 and CDR2: MDHEN, SYDVKM. CDR3 residues: CATGGEGREGEKLFF. The CDR3 DNA sequence: TGTGCCACCGGCGGGGAGGGCAGGGAAGGTGAAAAACTGTTTTTT.

The chain is built from TRBV5-4 and TRBJ2-2; TRBD2 aligns across 7 bases. Germline CDR1 SGHNT, CDR2 YYREEE (reference sequence). The CDR3 is 16 residues long. Trimming cost V 4 bases and J 0 bases; bases outside gene matches: 6. Here the CDR3 DNA reads TGTGCCAGCAGCACCTGGACTAGTGCGAACACCGGGGAGCTGTTTTTT. This sequence encodes CASSTWTSANTGELFF.

The rearrangement joins TRBV18 to TRBJ1-3; the D is unclear. The CDR3 totals 12 residues. The V gene's germline CDR1 is KGHSH and CDR2 LQKENI. V lost 8 bases and J 2 bases, leaving 7 bases between the germline ends. CDR3 region: CASAEAGNTIYF. Here the CDR3 DNA reads TGTGCCAGCGCCGAGGCTGGAAACACCATATATTTT. The variable domain in full, with the rest retrieved from reference TRBV18 and TRBJ1-3, is NAGVMQNPRHLVRRRGQEARLRCSPMKGHSHVYWYRQLPEEGLKFMVYLQKENIIDESGMPKERFSAEFPKEGPSILRIQQVVRGDSAAYFCASAEAGNTIYFGEGSWLTVV.

The rearrangement joins TRBV7-9 to TRBJ2-3; TRBD1 agrees at 7 bases. J gave up 5 bases and V 5 bases, and 7 bases lay outside the gene matches. The CDR3 has 14 amino acids. Germline assignment: CDR1 SEHNR and CDR2 FQNEAQ (reference sequence). As DNA, the CDR3 is TGTGCCAGCAGCCTGGGGACAGTTGAAGATACGCAGTATTTT. Translating gives CASSLGTVEDTQYF.

The chain links TRBV29-1 to TRBJ2-5; D possibly corresponds to TRBD1 (6 bases). V lost 6 bases to trimming and J lost 4 bases, with 12 bases between them. CDR1 and CDR2 (germline): SQVTM, ANQGSEA. There are 12 residues in the CDR3. The CDR3 spells CSVPQGRETQYF. The CDR3 DNA sequence: TGCAGCGTGCCACAGGGAAGAGAGACCCAGTACTTC.

This chain connects TRBV7-2 to TRBJ2-5, with TRBD1 identical over 11 bases. J lost 5 bases, V lost 5 bases, and 13 bases had no gene match. The germline gives CDR1 SGHTA, CDR2 FQGNSA. The CDR3 is 17 amino acids. CDR3: CASSPGGRTGGRETQYF. DNA of the CDR3: TGTGCCAGCAGCCCGGGGGGTAGGACAGGGGGCCGGGAGACCCAGTACTTC.

The J gene is TRBJ1-2, the V gene TRBV9, with 12 bases fitting TRBD1. The CDR3 length is 17 residues. V shed 3 bases and J 6 bases; nucleotides not matched to a gene: 12. Germline V lookup: CDR1 SGDLS, CDR2 YYNGEE. CDR3 sequence (DNA): TGTGCCAGCAGCGGAATACGGGACAGGGGGCGTAGTCATGGCTACACCTTC. Translated: CASSGIRDRGRSHGYTF. The full variable domain, rest sourced from reference TRBV9 and TRBJ1-2, is DSGVTQTPKHLITATGQRVTLRCSPRSGDLSVYWYQQSLDQGLQFLIQYYNGEERAKGNILERFSAQQFPDLHSELNLSSLELGDSALYFCASSGIRDRGRSHGYTFGSGTRLTVV.

This chain uses TRBV6-5 with TRBJ2-2; 9 bases are shared with TRBD1. The CDR3 runs to 14 residues. Unmatched junction bases numbered 1, after V lost 5 bases and J lost 3 bases. The germline CDR1 and CDR2 sequences are MNHEY and SVGAGI. For the CDR3, the DNA is TGTGCCAGCAGTAGGGACAGGGACACCGGGGAGCTGTTTTTT. Protein sequence: CASSRDRDTGELFF.

V gene TRBV5-8 combines with J gene TRBJ1-2; possible D gene TRBD1, 6 bases. V gave up 5 bases and J gave up 0 bases, with 14 bases separating them. CDR3 size: 15 residues. CDR1 is SGHTS and CDR2 is YDEGEE in the germline V gene. The CDR3 DNA reads TGTGCCAGCAGACCCTTACAGGGAACTAACTATGGCTACACCTTC. Translated: CASRPLQGTNYGYTF.

The genes are TRBV6-4 and TRBJ2-1; D uncertain. Trimming left V 0 bases short and J 10 bases short, with 7 bases between. Germline V gives CDR1 MRHNA, CDR2 SNTAGT. The CDR3 is 12 amino acids. The CDR3 protein is CASSDSYSEQFF. In nucleotides, the CDR3 is TGTGCCAGCAGTGACTCGTACTCCGAGCAGTTCTTC.

The CDR3 sequence: CASNSQFRTSTDTQYF. In DNA form, the CDR3 reads TGTGCCAGCAATTCCCAGTTCAGGACTAGCACAGATACGCAGTATTTT. The chain couples TRBV28 to TRBJ2-3, with a tentative D call TRBD2 (5 bases). CDR1 and CDR2 from the germline V gene are MDHEN and SYDVKM. Trimming removed 7 bases at V and 0 bases at J, with 17 bases between. The CDR3 is 16 amino acids.

V and J are TRBV6-6 and TRBJ1-4; D is possibly TRBD1 (6 bases). The CDR3 runs to 15 residues. The germline V and J ends were trimmed by 4 bases and 8 bases, with 17 bases remaining between them. The germline V gene has CDR1 MNHNY and CDR2 SVGAGI (reference sequence). The CDR3 DNA sequence: TGTGCCAGCAGTTTAGGGGGGGGACTGAGGGAAAAACTGTTTTTT. This encodes CASSLGGGLREKLFF.

The chain uses TRBV6-2 or TRBV6-3 and TRBJ1-4; 9 nucleotides align to TRBD1. Unmatched junction bases numbered 2, after V lost 6 bases and J lost 6 bases. In germline, CDR1 is MNHEY, CDR2 SVGEGT. The CDR3 length is 13 residues. Written as DNA, the CDR3 is TGTGCCAGCAGCAGACAGGGGGATGAAAAACTGTTTTTT. Translation gives CASSRQGDEKLFF.